Given below is one T cell receptor beta chain in context. Antigen: not known. This CDR3 spans 18 amino acids. V was clipped by 0 bases and J by 2 bases, with 19 bases between them. Per the germline V gene, CDR1 is SGHRS and CDR2 is YFSETQ. The data are from a study of blood T cells in healthy people across ages. The second PCR ran 7 to 11 cycles with a sample-barcoded 5' primer and J-beta primers. TCRdb fed the 5' RACE reads into MiXCR, producing one record per CDR3 protein. This sample has some 1,000,000 distinct CDR3 sequences, with roughly a quarter found just once. Peripheral blood was drawn, approximately 9.4 milliliters per donor. Study conclusions and caveats: It was the long-lived donors that had more naive CD4+ cells and higher diversity than aged donors.

Separately, the same data were catalogued under a study of T cells of mothers and their children. That work adds: Over 8 million reads per mother and roughly 3 million per child were obtained. Microchimeric T cell clones that persisted were not detected.

This clonotype was obtained from a girl aged 2-10 years in good health. The sequenced material came from blood. The chain combines TRBV5-1 with TRBJ2-3; D is perhaps TRBD2 (6 bases). DNA for the CDR3: TGCGCCAGCAGCTTGGATATAGGGGACTCTACCTTCACAGATACGCAGTATTTT. It yields the protein CASSLDIGDSTFTDTQYF.